The following is a TCR beta chain sequence with its context. What this receptor recognizes is not known. The sample holds no much larger clone one base away, and base qualities are not on file. The immunoSEQ Assay, a bias-controlled multiplex PCR, was used to amplify TCRbeta CDR3 regions from genomic DNA. Processing in the source paper ran as follows. The number of nucleated cells in each sample was estimated from the amplification of reference gene primers within the assay. Sequence reads were collapsed and filtered to measure the absolute abundance of every unique TCRbeta CDR3 rearrangement. For each sample, productive Simpson clonality was calculated by taking the square root of Simpson's diversity index across productive rearrangements. Here the immuneACCESS table is served through TCRdb, limited to in-frame sequences with V and J called. Missing clones are a known gap in these copies; in checked studies unresolved V genes cover under half, and the rest lacks a known reason. Clone size and V and J calls were adopted from that table, with D and trimming inferred from the DNA. Recorded for this sample are 100,000 or so clones; around 87% of them occurred a single time. The top ten clonotypes cover 2.5% to 3.5% of the sample.

Whole blood was collected in K2EDTA tubes by collaborating institutions according to the institutions' own protocols. For TCRbeta analysis, collaborators shipped samples in one of three forms: frozen whole blood, isolated PBMCs, or DNA extracted from either of those sample types. The sample originates from a study of blood T cell repertoires in COVID-19 (dated by TCRdb to 2020 to 2021). Regarding the research as a whole: Samples covering the acute and convalescent phases of COVID-19 were provided by collaborators in the United States, Italy and Spain. The material from the prospective study consisted of cDNA or gDNA derived from T cells, B-cell-depleted T cells, or PBMCs. Subjects who had been exposed to COVID-19, were actively infected with it, or had recovered from it provided the deeply sampled blood TCRbeta repertoires that made up the dataset. Nearly every sample came with metadata listing a de-identified subject ID, COVID-19 status, age in years and sex. The samples were drawn from two sources: the first 160 participants of the ongoing ImmuneRACE study, and approximately 1,300 subjects contributed by 6 global collaborators. Where available, HLA class I and class II types were obtained from metadata supplied by the sample provider rather than from assay-based typing. The repertoires were released in a freely available public database meant as a resource for research on the immune response to SARS-CoV-2. The investigation overall reported the following: How much clinical and demographic metadata was included differed by source and by participant, and the metadata was provided uncurated.

Via the germline V gene, CDR1 is SNHLY and CDR2 FYNNEI. Including cysteine and phenylalanine, the CDR3 has 14 amino acids. Only the CDR3 region is kept as DNA, spanning 42 bases read in frame from base 1. For this chain, trimming is 10 bases at the V end and 13 bases at the J end, and the number of junction bases without a gene match is 12. Material for sequencing was peripheral blood. The V and J genes are TRBV2 and TRBJ2-1, and 14 bases in between align with TRBD2. The receptor was derived from a man aged 50 or older with active or convalescent COVID-19. CDR3 sequence: CATQQRTSGGSQFF. In nucleotides, the sequence is TGTGCCACCCAACAGCGGACTAGCGGGGGGTCCCAGTTCTTC.